The 11 T cell receptor beta chains below come from one sample, sequenced in a study of spatial heterogeneity in lung cancer. Study-level results: Tumors with more nonsynonymous mutations had more expanded intratumoral alpha and beta TCRs.

Using its own MiXCR run on the 5' RACE reads, TCRdb lists one record per CDR3 protein. The sample shows under 7,000 distinct CDR3 sequences, less than 15% of them seen only once. These receptors lack a known antigen. Time point indicated: sample taken at primary tumor resection. Sequencing was performed on lung tumor tissue, taken at surgery. The receptors come from a male donor with early-stage non-small cell lung cancer.

This clonotype is medium-sized (0.01 to 0.1%). This chain connects TRBV7-9 to TRBJ2-7; the match to TRBD1 covers 7 bases. Per germline, CDR1 SEHNR and CDR2 FQNEAQ (reference sequence). The CDR3 loop spans 12 amino acids. V trimming: 5 bases; J trimming: 6 bases; junction bases outside the gene matches: 4. The CDR3 is CASSTHRGEQYF. For the CDR3, the DNA is TGTGCCAGCAGCACCCACAGGGGCGAGCAGTACTTC.

This clonotype is large. The junction and the germline gene differ at one end; a read error may be behind it. The chain couples TRBV4-1 to TRBJ2-1, with TRBD2 matching over 7 bases. The CDR3 is made up of 15 amino acids. Germline V gene sequence: CDR1 MGHRA, CDR2 YSYEKL. This CDR3 is CASSPAGTTYDEQFF. CDR3 DNA sequence: TGCGCCAGCAGCCCCGCCGGGACTACCTACGATGAGCAGTTCTTC.

By share of the sample, this clonotype is medium-sized (0.01 to 0.1%). V is TRBV7-9 and J is TRBJ2-1; the D call may be TRBD1 or TRBD2 (6 bases each). Trimming shortened V by 2 bases and J by 1 base, and 24 bases separated the two germline ends. The CDR3 runs to 20 residues. Germline lookup yields CDR1 SEHNR and CDR2 FQNEAQ (reference sequence). The CDR3 DNA sequence: TGTGCCAGCAGCTTAACCCCCTGGGGGGCCAGGGATGGGTCCTACAATGAGCAGTTCTTC. Protein: CASSLTPWGARDGSYNEQFF.

Sample share makes this clonotype medium-sized (0.01 to 0.1%). This chain joins TRBV28 and TRBJ2-7, with D possibly being TRBD2 (6 bases). Germline V CDR1 and CDR2: MDHEN, SYDVKM. V was pared by 3 bases and J by 4 bases, with 16 bases between. The CDR3 extends over 15 amino acids. The CDR3: CASSFAGNFQYEQYF. DNA of the CDR3: TGTGCCAGCAGTTTTGCGGGAAACTTCCAATACGAGCAGTACTTC.

This clonotype was counted many times. A clone one base away is much larger, so this may be a read error. The V gene is TRBV3-1, the J gene TRBJ2-2, with a possible D match to TRBD2 (5 bases). CDR1 is LGHDT and CDR2 is YNNKEL in the germline V gene (reference sequence). This CDR3 has 12 residues. DNA for the CDR3: TGTGCCAGCAGTCTCCAAACCGGGGAGCTGTCTTTT. Protein: CASSLQTGELSF.

V gene TRBV4-2 combines with J gene TRBJ2-1, with 9 bases aligning to TRBD2. V was pared by 0 bases and J by 6 bases, with 9 bases of the junction left unmatched. The CDR3 contains 17 residues. The germline V gene has CDR1 LGHNA and CDR2 YNFKEQ. CDR3 amino acids: CASSQDVAGGVFNEQFF. CDR3 sequence (DNA): TGTGCCAGCAGCCAAGATGTCGCGGGAGGGGTATTCAATGAGCAGTTCTTC.

This clonotype was detected many times. The chain employs TRBV6-2 or TRBV6-3 and TRBJ2-2; D remains ambiguous. This CDR3 is 15 amino acids long. Germline V gene data show CDR1 as MNHEY and CDR2 as SVGEGT. Trimming stripped 4 bases from V and 5 bases from J, with 14 bases between. CDR3 in amino acids: CASSLGAGRTGELFF. Written as DNA, the CDR3 is TGTGCCAGCAGTTTGGGCGCCGGAAGGACCGGGGAGCTGTTTTTT.

This clonotype is medium-sized in the sample. This chain uses TRBV12-3 or TRBV12-4 with TRBJ2-3; D gene uncertain. This CDR3 is built from 13 residues. The ends were cut back, 3 bases at V and 0 bases at J, with 4 bases in the middle. The CDR3 sequence: CASSFPSTDTQYF. CDR3 sequence (DNA): TGTGCCAGCAGTTTCCCTAGCACAGATACGCAGTATTTT.

This clonotype was seen at least ten times. V usage is TRBV30 and J usage is TRBJ2-2; D might be TRBD1 (6 bases). The CDR3 consists of 12 residues. V gave up 3 bases and J gave up 7 bases, with 9 bases separating them. Germline values: CDR1 GTSNPN, CDR2 SVGIG (reference sequence). CDR3 amino acids: CAWRQGYGELFF. For the CDR3, the DNA is TGTGCCTGGAGGCAGGGGTACGGGGAGCTGTTTTTT.

This clonotype was observed many times. The rearrangement joins TRBV11-2 to TRBJ2-7, with a weak D call TRBD2 (5 bases). This CDR3 has 13 residues. Trimming took 5 bases from V and 5 from J, leaving 13 bases between them. CDR1 and CDR2 (germline): SGHAT, FQNNGV. The CDR3 is CASSLVPTNEQYF. Here the CDR3 DNA reads TGTGCCAGCAGCCTCGTCCCGACTAACGAGCAGTACTTC.

This clonotype was found many times. This chain links TRBV20-1 with TRBJ2-1; 7 nucleotides line up with TRBD1. V shed 6 bases, J shed 8 bases, and the junction held 16 bases outside the gene matches. Germline V gene lookup returns CDR1 DFQATT and CDR2 SNEGSKA (reference sequence). The CDR3 has 15 amino acids. CDR3 residues: CSAASDRERLYEQFF. DNA for the CDR3: TGCAGTGCCGCCTCTGACAGGGAAAGACTCTATGAGCAGTTCTTC.